This entry lists 8 T cell receptor beta chains sequenced from one sample in a study of T-cell memory formation after mild COVID-19. In TCRdb, the 5' RACE reads were re-called with MiXCR into one record per CDR3 protein. The sample shows roughly 12,000 distinct CDR3 sequences, about 15% of them seen only once. Sequenced material: PBMCs or a T cell subset sorted from them (not recorded which). Receptors were obtained from a man between 18 and 29 years old who had mild COVID-19 (a few samples of this study predate the infection). Cell type and time point are not known.

Many counts were recorded for this clonotype. A much larger clone sits a single nucleotide away, making a read error possible. V usage is TRBV5-1 and J usage is TRBJ2-3; 9 bases align to TRBD2. The junction had 10 bases not matched to a gene; V was cut back by 4 bases and J by 4 bases. The germline CDR1 and CDR2 sequences are SGHRS and YFSETQ. The CDR3 runs to 16 residues. The CDR3 bases are TGCGCCAGCAGCCCCAGTATAGCGGGGGTCCCAGATACGCAGTATTTT. This encodes CASSPSIAGVPDTQYF.

This clonotype was observed at least ten times. The chain couples TRBV29-1 to TRBJ2-5; no firm D call. The CDR3 runs to 12 residues. V lost 4 bases, J lost 1 base, and 7 bases lay in between. Germline CDR1 reads SQVTM; CDR2 reads ANQGSEA. CDR3 sequence: CSVVYVQETQYF. The DNA of the CDR3 is TGCAGCGTTGTGTACGTCCAAGAGACCCAGTACTTC.

Ten or more counts support this clonotype. This rearrangement joins TRBV4-1 to TRBJ2-5, with a possible D match to TRBD2 (6 bases). Per germline, CDR1 MGHRA and CDR2 YSYEKL. CDR3 length: 15 amino acids. V was cut by 0 bases and J by 1 base, with 9 bases left in between. The CDR3 nucleotides are TGCGCCAGCAGCCAAGATCGGGGGATCCAAGAGACCCAGTACTTC. It specifies CASSQDRGIQETQYF.

This clonotype has at least ten counts. V and J are TRBV13 and TRBJ2-2; possible D gene TRBD1, 6 bases. Per germline, CDR1 PRHDT and CDR2 FYEKMQ (reference sequence). The V and J ends lost 2 bases and 6 bases respectively, with 13 bases between them. The CDR3 has 15 amino acids. The CDR3 spells CASSLFQGIAGELFF. The DNA of the CDR3 is TGTGCCAGCAGCTTATTTCAGGGGATCGCCGGGGAGCTGTTTTTT.

This clonotype was detected many times. The chain links TRBV12-3 or TRBV12-4 to TRBJ2-3; TRBD2 matches 8 bases. V was clipped by 2 bases and J by 0 bases; unmatched bases: 1. The CDR3 runs to 15 residues. The DNA for the CDR3 is TGTGCCAGCAGTTTACGGGAGGGGAGCACAGATACGCAGTATTTT. This translates into CASSLREGSTDTQYF.

The table lists this clonotype with many counts. The chain carries TRBV4-3 and TRBJ2-2; D is unresolved. Trimming took off 6 bases at V and 6 bases at J, with 14 bases between the two ends. Germline-derived CDR1 and CDR2 are LGHNA and YSLEER. The CDR3 runs to 14 residues. The DNA of the CDR3 is TGCGCCAGCAGACTCGAAATCAGTTCCGGGGAGCTGTTTTTT. As protein: CASRLEISSGELFF.

This clonotype was seen repeatedly, ten times or more. This sequence joins TRBV5-1 and TRBJ2-7; D is possibly TRBD1 or TRBD2 (5 bases each). This CDR3 region has 18 residues. The V end lost 5 bases, the J end lost 4 bases, and 28 bases lay between the germline ends. Germline assignment: CDR1 SGHRS and CDR2 YFSETQ. The DNA for the CDR3 is TGCGCCAGCAGGTGGGACGGATGTTCTCTATCTTGGAGTTACGAGCAGTACGTC. Encoded protein: CASRWDGCSLSWSYEQYV.

Sample share makes this clonotype medium-sized. V and J are TRBV27 and TRBJ1-5; TRBD1 is a possible D gene (6 bases). V was shortened by 6 bases and J by 0 bases, with 12 bases between the two germline ends. Germline-derived CDR1 and CDR2 are MNHEY and SMNVEV (reference sequence). The CDR3 has 15 residues. The CDR3 loop reads CASSPTGFSNQPQHF. CDR3 DNA sequence: TGTGCCAGCAGCCCAACAGGGTTTAGCAATCAGCCCCAGCATTTT.